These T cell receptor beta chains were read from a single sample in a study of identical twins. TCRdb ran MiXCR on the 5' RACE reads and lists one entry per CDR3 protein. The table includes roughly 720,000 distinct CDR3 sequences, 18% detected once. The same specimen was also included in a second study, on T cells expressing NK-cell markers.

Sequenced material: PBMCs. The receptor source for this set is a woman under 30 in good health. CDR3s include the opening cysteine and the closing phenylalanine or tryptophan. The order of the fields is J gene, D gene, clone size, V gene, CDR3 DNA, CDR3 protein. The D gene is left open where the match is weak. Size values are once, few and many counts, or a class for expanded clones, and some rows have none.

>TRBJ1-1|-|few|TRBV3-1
TGTGCCAGCAGCCACCGTCTGAACACTGAAGCTTTCTTT
CASSHRLNTEAFF
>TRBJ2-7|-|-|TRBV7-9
TGTGCCAGCAGCTTCACCCGCGGGACTGGCGAGCAGTACTTC
CASSFTRGTGEQYF
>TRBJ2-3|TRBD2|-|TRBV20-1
TGCAGTGCTAGTAGCGGGAGGGCTACAGATACGCAGTATTTT
CSASSGRATDTQYF
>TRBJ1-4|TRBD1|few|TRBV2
TGTGCCAGCAGTAAACAGGGGGCTGCTAATGAAAAACTGTTTTTT
CASSKQGAANEKLFF
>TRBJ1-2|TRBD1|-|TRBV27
TGTGCCAGCAAAAATCAGGGGGTCGATGGCTACACCTTC
CASKNQGVDGYTF
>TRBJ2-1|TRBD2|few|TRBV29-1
TGCAGCGTTTCGACTAGCGGGACGACTAATGAGCAGTTCTTC
CSVSTSGTTNEQFF
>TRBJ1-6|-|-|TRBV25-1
TGTGCCAGCAGGTGGAGTGGTGGGCCAAATTCACCCCTCCACTTT
CASRWSGGPNSPLHF
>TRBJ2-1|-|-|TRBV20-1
TGCAGTGCCCTTCAGGGTGATGAGCAGTTCTTC
CSALQGDEQFF
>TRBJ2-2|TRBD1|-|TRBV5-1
TGCGCCAGCAGCTTGGAGAGGGGGCAAACCGGGGAGCTGTTTTTT
CASSLERGQTGELFF
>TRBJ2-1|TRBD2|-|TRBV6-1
TGTGCCAGCAGTGACCCGGGACTAGCGGACGAGCAGTTCTTC
CASSDPGLADEQFF
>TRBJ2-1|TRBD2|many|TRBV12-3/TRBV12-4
TGTGCCAGCAGTCTCCTAGCGGGACCCTACAATGAGCAGTTCTTC
CASSLLAGPYNEQFF
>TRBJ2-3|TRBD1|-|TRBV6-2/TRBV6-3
TGTGCCAGCAGTTACTCCGGACAGGGTGCAGATACGCAGTATTTT
CASSYSGQGADTQYF
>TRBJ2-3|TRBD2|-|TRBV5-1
TGCGCCAGCAGCTTGAGGGCTAGCGGGCCCCGGGAAGATACGCAGTATTTT
CASSLRASGPREDTQYF
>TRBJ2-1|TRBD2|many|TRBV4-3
TGCGCCAGCAGCCAAGATAAAGCTAGCGGTTACAATGAGCAGTTCTTC
CASSQDKASGYNEQFF
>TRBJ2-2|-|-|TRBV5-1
TGCGCCAGCAGCACGGAGTCATACAGGGCCGGGGAGCTGTTTTTT
CASSTESYRAGELFF
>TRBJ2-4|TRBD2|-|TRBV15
TGTGCCACCAGGGGGACTAGCGGAAACATTCAGTACTTC
CATRGTSGNIQYF